This paragraph covers one T cell receptor (beta chain) sequence. This CDR3 comprises 13 residues. Germline CDR1 SGHDT, CDR2 YYEEEE. The V gene lost 6 bases and the J gene lost 6 bases, with 15 bases spanning the gap. Original handling: Using reference gene primer amplification, nucleated cell counts were estimated. Assay: immunoSEQ multiplex PCR; the TCRdb copy retains only in-frame clones and omits some. V, J and clone size were drawn from that table, and D and trimming were deduced from the DNA. The table includes tens of thousands of clones, approximately 88% detected once. This sample is drawn from a study of blood T cell repertoires in COVID-19. Looking at the study overall: Material from acute and convalescent COVID-19 was sourced from the United States, Italy and Spain. Sources were T cells, B-cell-depleted T cells, or PBMCs; the material itself was cDNA or gDNA.

The sequencing sample was made of peripheral blood. The chain is built from TRBV5-6 and TRBJ1-2, with D unresolved. The receptor comes from a human donor in a cohort sampled during active COVID-19. As DNA, the CDR3 is TGTGCCAGCACCTACCCCGGGGTTCATGGCTACACCTTC. Translation: CASTYPGVHGYTF. Full variable domain (missing parts from reference TRBV5-6 and TRBJ1-2): DAGVTQSPTHLIKTRGQQVTLRCSPKSGHDTVSWYQQALGQGPQFIFQYYEEEERQRGNFPDRFSGHQFPNYSSELNVNALLLGDSALYLCASTYPGVHGYTFGSGTRLTVV.